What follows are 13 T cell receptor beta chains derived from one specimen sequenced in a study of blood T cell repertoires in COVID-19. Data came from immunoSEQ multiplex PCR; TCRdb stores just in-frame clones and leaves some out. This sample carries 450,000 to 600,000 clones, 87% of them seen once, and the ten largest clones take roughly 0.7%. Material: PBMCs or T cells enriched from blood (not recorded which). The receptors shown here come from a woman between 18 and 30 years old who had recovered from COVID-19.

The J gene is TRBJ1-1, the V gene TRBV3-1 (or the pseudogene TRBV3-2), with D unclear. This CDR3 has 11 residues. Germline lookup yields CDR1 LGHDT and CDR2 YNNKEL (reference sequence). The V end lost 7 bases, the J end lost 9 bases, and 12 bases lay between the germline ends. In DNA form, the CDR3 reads TGTGCCAGCATCTCCGGGGAGAAAGCTTTCTTT. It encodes CASISGEKAFF.

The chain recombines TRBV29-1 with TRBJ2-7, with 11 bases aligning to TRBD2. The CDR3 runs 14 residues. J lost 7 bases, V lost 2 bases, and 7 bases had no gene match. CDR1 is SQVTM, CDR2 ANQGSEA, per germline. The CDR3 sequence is CSVEWLAGGREQYF. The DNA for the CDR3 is TGCAGCGTTGAATGGCTAGCGGGGGGTAGGGAGCAGTACTTC.

This CDR3 is CASSEPQYRGISLYNSPLHF. CDR3 DNA: TGTGCCAGCAGTGAGCCCCAATACAGGGGAATAAGCCTCTATAATTCACCCCTCCACTTT. V gene TRBV6-1 combines with J gene TRBJ1-6; 7 bases match TRBD1. The CDR3 has 20 amino acids. Germline V gene data show CDR1 as MNHNS and CDR2 as SASEGT. Unmatched junction bases numbered 17, after V lost 3 bases and J lost 3 bases.

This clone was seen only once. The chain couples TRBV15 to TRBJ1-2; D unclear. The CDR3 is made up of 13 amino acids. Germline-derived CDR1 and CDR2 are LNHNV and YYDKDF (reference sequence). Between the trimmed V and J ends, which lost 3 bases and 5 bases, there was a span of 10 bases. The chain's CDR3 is CATSRGKGYGYTF. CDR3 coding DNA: TGTGCCACCAGCAGGGGCAAAGGTTATGGCTACACCTTC.

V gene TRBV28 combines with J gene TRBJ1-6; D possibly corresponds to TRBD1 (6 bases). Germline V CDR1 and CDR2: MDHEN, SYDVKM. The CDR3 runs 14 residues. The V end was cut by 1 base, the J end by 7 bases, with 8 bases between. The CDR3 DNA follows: TGTGCCAGCAGTTTATTAACAGGGAATTCACCCCTCCACTTT. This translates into CASSLLTGNSPLHF.

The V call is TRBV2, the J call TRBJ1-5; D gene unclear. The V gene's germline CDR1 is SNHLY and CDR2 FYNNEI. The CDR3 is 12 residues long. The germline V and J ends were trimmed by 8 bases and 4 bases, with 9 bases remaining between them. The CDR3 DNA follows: TGTGCCAGCTCGGGAGGGAATCAGCCCCAGCATTTT. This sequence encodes CASSGGNQPQHF.

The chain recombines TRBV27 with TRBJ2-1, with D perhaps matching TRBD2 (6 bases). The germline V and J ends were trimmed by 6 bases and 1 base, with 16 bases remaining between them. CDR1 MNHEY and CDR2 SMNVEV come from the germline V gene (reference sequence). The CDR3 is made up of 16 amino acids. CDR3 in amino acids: CASSLLRDSSYNEQFF. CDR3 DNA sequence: TGTGCCAGCAGCCTACTCCGGGACTCGTCCTACAATGAGCAGTTCTTC.

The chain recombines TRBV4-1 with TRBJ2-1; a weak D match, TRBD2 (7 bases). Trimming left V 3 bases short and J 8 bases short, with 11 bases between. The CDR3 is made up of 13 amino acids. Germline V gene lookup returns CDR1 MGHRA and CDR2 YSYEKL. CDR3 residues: CASSQGRGDEQFF. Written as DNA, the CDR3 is TGCGCCAGCAGCCAGGGGAGGGGGGATGAGCAGTTCTTC.

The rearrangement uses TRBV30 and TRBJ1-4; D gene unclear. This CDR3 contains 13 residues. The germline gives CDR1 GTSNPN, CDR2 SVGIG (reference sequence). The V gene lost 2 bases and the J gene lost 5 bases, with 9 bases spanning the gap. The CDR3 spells CAWSHDTNEKLFF. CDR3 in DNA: TGTGCCTGGAGTCATGACACCAATGAAAAACTGTTTTTT.

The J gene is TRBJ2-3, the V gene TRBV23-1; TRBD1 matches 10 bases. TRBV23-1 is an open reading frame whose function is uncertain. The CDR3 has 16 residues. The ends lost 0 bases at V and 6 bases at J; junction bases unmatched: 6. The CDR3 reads CASSQSLTGGMDTQYF. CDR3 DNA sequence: TGCGCCAGCAGTCAATCGTTGACAGGGGGCATGGATACGCAGTATTTT.

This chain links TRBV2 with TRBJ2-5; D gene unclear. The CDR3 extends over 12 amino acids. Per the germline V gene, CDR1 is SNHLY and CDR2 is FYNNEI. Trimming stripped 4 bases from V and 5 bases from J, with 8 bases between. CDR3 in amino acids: CASSVFQETQYF. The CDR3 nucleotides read TGTGCCAGCAGTGTATTTCAGGAGACCCAGTACTTC.

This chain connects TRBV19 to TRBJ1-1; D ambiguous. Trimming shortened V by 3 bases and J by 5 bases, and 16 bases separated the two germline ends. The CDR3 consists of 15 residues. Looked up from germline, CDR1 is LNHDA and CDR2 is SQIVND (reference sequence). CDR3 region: CASSIRESITTEAFF. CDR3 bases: TGTGCCAGTAGTATTCGGGAAAGTATAACGACTGAAGCTTTCTTT.

CDR3: CASSIASQGGVLGELFF. Written as DNA, the CDR3 is TGTGCCAGTAGTATAGCTAGCCAGGGGGGCGTCCTAGGGGAGCTGTTTTTT. The chain links TRBV19 to TRBJ2-2, with D possibly TRBD1 on 7 matching bases. The CDR3 length is 17 residues. Germline V gives CDR1 LNHDA, CDR2 SQIVND (reference sequence). V shed 1 base and J shed 8 bases, with 20 bases lying between them.